One T cell receptor beta chain is described in this entry. The antigen is not known. This specimen belongs to a study of shared clonotypes between healthy human individuals. Background on the study: Per donor, three plates held CD4 naive cells, three held CD4 memory, two held CD8 naive and one held CD8 memory. Points from the study as a whole: Clonotypes which were not shared had lower generation probabilities than clonotypes that all four donors shared. Sampling was confined to blood; repertoires within tissues likely differ.

Each PCR replicate from the sorted subsets contained around 200 ng DNA, which is 30,000 or so T cell genomes. This table comes from immunoSEQ multiplex PCR, and its TCRdb copy is limited to in-frame clones, with some not included. Here the sample spans 2 million to 2.5 million clones, 80% to 95% being singletons. CDR1 and CDR2 (germline): SNHLY, FYNNEI. Trimming shortened V by 3 bases and J by 7 bases, and 9 bases separated the two germline ends. The CDR3 is 12 amino acids. The specimen was naive CD4+ T cells from PBMCs. Subset described: CD45RA+ positively selected. This TCR came from a man aged 18 to 29 in good health. Some clones in this sample may be carry-over from other donors' samples. The rearrangement links TRBV2 to TRBJ2-5; the D is unclear. The CDR3 loop reads CASSENEGTQYF. CDR3 in DNA: TGTGCCAGCAGTGAGAACGAAGGGACCCAGTACTTC.